Presented here are 20 T cell receptor beta chains from one specimen sequenced in a study of cytomegalovirus exposure and HLA in healthy donors. TCRdb's copy holds only in-frame clones and misses some; the assay was immunoSEQ multiplex PCR. The sample lists about 150,000 clones, roughly nine tenths occurring once. Sequences were obtained from PBMCs. The receptors derive from a young woman in good health and CMV-seropositive.

The V and J genes are TRBV28 and TRBJ2-7; maybe TRBD1 (6 bases). CDR3 length equals 13 residues. V was cut by 1 base and J by 5 bases, with 9 bases left in between. Germline lookup yields CDR1 MDHEN and CDR2 SYDVKM. In nucleotides, the CDR3 is TGTGCCAGCAGTTTATCACAGGGACACGAGCAGTACTTC. Its protein is CASSLSQGHEQYF.

The CDR3 DNA reads as TGTGCCAGCAGCTTGCGGGAGCCATGGGGAGAGCAGTACTTC. As protein: CASSLREPWGEQYF. This chain connects TRBV7-9 to TRBJ2-7; TRBD2 matches at 7 bases. V shed 3 bases, J shed 7 bases, and the junction held 9 bases outside the gene matches. The CDR3 sequence is 14 residues long. CDR1 and CDR2 (germline): SEHNR, FQNEAQ (reference sequence).

The chain is built from TRBV6-4 and TRBJ2-7; TRBD1 agrees at 10 bases. The CDR3 covers 13 residues. The V gene's germline CDR1 is MRHNA and CDR2 SNTAGT. The V segment lost 8 bases and the J segment 3 bases; nucleotides outside the gene matches: 4. The CDR3 loop is CASARDRGYEQYF. The CDR3 DNA is TGTGCCAGCGCCAGGGACAGGGGCTACGAGCAGTACTTC.

This clone was seen once. V and J are TRBV6-7 and TRBJ2-1; TRBD2 agrees at 8 bases. TRBV6-7 is recorded as an ORF, its role being uncertain. The CDR3 contains 16 residues. V shed 5 bases, J shed 4 bases, and the junction held 10 bases outside the gene matches. CDR3 DNA: TGTGCCAGCAGTCGTAAGGCGGGACTAGAGTACAATGAGCAGTTCTTC. This codes for CASSRKAGLEYNEQFF.

The chain carries TRBV11-1 and TRBJ2-3; possibly TRBD2 for D (7 bases). Germline CDR1 SGHAT, CDR2 FQDESV (reference sequence). The CDR3 sequence is 15 residues long. The ends were cut back, 3 bases at V and 3 bases at J, with 13 bases in the middle. The CDR3 coding sequence is TGTGCCAGCAGCTTGCCGGGGGGCGGGACAGATACGCAGTATTTT. The encoded protein is CASSLPGGGTDTQYF.

V and J are TRBV28 and TRBJ1-1; D is uncertain. V was shortened by 5 bases and J by 7 bases, with 11 bases between the two germline ends. Germline CDR1 is MDHEN and CDR2 is SYDVKM. There are 12 residues in the CDR3. The CDR3 reads CASSGGPVEAFF. DNA for the CDR3: TGTGCCAGCAGTGGTGGGCCGGTTGAAGCTTTCTTT.

This chain connects TRBV6-1 to TRBJ1-1, with 9 bases aligning to TRBD1. The CDR3 is made up of 15 amino acids. The germline gives CDR1 MNHNS, CDR2 SASEGT. Trimming cost V 7 bases and J 3 bases; bases outside gene matches: 9. The CDR3 is CASNGQGLGDTEAFF. The CDR3 region has the DNA TGTGCCAGCAACGGACAGGGGTTAGGTGACACTGAAGCTTTCTTT.

This clone was detected only once. This chain links TRBV11-2 with TRBJ1-2; possibly TRBD1 for D (5 bases). Germline CDR1 is SGHAT and CDR2 is FQNNGV. There are 13 residues in the CDR3. Trimming stripped 0 bases from V and 4 bases from J, with 6 bases between. The CDR3 sequence is CASSLEQAYGYTF. CDR3 nucleotide sequence: TGTGCCAGCAGCTTAGAACAGGCCTATGGCTACACCTTC.

This rearrangement joins TRBV5-5 to TRBJ2-7; D may be TRBD2 (5 bases). V lost 4 bases to trimming and J lost 9 bases, with 14 bases between them. Germline CDR1 reads SGHKS; CDR2 reads YYEKEE (reference sequence). There are 12 residues in the CDR3. The CDR3 loop reads CASSQDRRGQYF. DNA for the CDR3: TGTGCCAGCAGCCAAGATCGCCGGGGGCAGTACTTC.

This CDR3 reads CASSPAQGAYEQYF. CDR3 sequence (DNA): TGTGCCAGCTCACCAGCACAGGGGGCCTACGAGCAGTACTTC. The V gene is TRBV18, the J gene TRBJ2-7, with TRBD1 matching over 8 bases. The V segment lost 2 bases and the J segment 2 bases; nucleotides outside the gene matches: 2. CDR3 length equals 14 residues. Germline CDR1 KGHSH, CDR2 LQKENI.

The chain carries TRBV7-3 and TRBJ2-1; TRBD1 is a possible D gene (6 bases). Looked up from germline, CDR1 is SGHTA and CDR2 is FQGTGA. CDR3 length: 13 residues. V lost 6 bases and J 7 bases, leaving 13 bases between the germline ends. CDR3 residues: CASRADSRNEQFF. Written as DNA, the CDR3 is TGTGCCAGCAGAGCGGACAGCCGGAATGAGCAGTTCTTC.

The J gene is TRBJ1-3, the V gene TRBV6-6, with 7 bases that match TRBD1. Looked up from germline, CDR1 is MNHNY and CDR2 is SVGAGI (reference sequence). With V trimmed by 0 bases and J by 2 bases, 4 bases remained unmatched. The CDR3 runs to 16 residues. Here the CDR3 DNA reads TGTGCCAGCAGTTACTCGTGGCAGGGGGCTGGAAACACCATATATTTT. It is translated as CASSYSWQGAGNTIYF.

The genes are TRBV28 and TRBJ2-1; 8 nucleotides agree with TRBD1. Germline values: CDR1 MDHEN, CDR2 SYDVKM. Trimming cost V 6 bases and J 14 bases; bases outside gene matches: 12. This CDR3 has 13 amino acids. The CDR3 loop reads CASSTGQGLREFF. For the CDR3, the DNA is TGTGCCAGCAGCACTGGACAGGGCCTTCGGGAGTTCTTC.

This clone was counted once. The CDR3 nucleotides are TGTGCCGCGGACAGAAAAGGTGGCTACACCTTC. Protein sequence: CAADRKGGYTF. This chain connects TRBV7-2 to TRBJ1-2; D is possibly TRBD1 (6 bases). The V and J ends lost 11 bases and 7 bases respectively, with 14 bases between them. Germline V gives CDR1 SGHTA, CDR2 FQGNSA. The CDR3 consists of 11 residues.

The rearrangement joins TRBV6-6 to TRBJ2-7; 8 bases are shared with TRBD1. Germline-derived CDR1 and CDR2 are MNHNY and SVGAGI (reference sequence). This CDR3 is 14 amino acids long. The trim removed 5 bases at V and 5 bases at J, leaving 8 bases unmatched. CDR3: CASSQPGQVNEQYF. CDR3 nucleotide sequence: TGTGCCAGCAGTCAACCGGGACAGGTCAACGAGCAGTACTTC.

The rearrangement uses TRBV27 and TRBJ2-7; maybe TRBD1 (5 bases). The length of the CDR3 is 14 residues. Germline CDR1 is MNHEY and CDR2 is SMNVEV (reference sequence). Trimming removed 3 bases from V and 6 bases from J, with 15 bases in between. The DNA of the CDR3 is TGTGCCAGCAGTTTGGGCAGGGTCGGCGTCGAGCAGTACTTC. Protein sequence: CASSLGRVGVEQYF.

The chain links TRBV30 to TRBJ2-5, with D perhaps TRBD2 (5 bases). Germline-derived CDR1 and CDR2 are GTSNPN and SVGIG (reference sequence). CDR3 length: 12 residues. The V and J ends lost 4 bases and 7 bases respectively, with 13 bases between them. The CDR3 sequence is CAWTTVAGTQYF. CDR3 in DNA: TGTGCCTGGACGACTGTCGCGGGGACCCAGTACTTC.

The chain joins TRBV9 to TRBJ1-1, with D unresolved. The germline gives CDR1 SGDLS, CDR2 YYNGEE. V gave up 0 bases and J gave up 0 bases, with 3 bases separating them. The CDR3 runs to 13 residues. The CDR3 DNA is TGTGCCAGCAGCGTAGACTTGAACACTGAAGCTTTCTTT. Translating it yields CASSVDLNTEAFF.

The rearrangement links TRBV5-1 to TRBJ1-1; 9 positions match TRBD1. Germline values: CDR1 SGHRS, CDR2 YFSETQ. Trimming took 2 bases from V and 1 from J; bases not matched to a gene: 6. This CDR3 region has 16 residues. In DNA, the CDR3 is TGCGCCAGCAGCTTACAGGGGGCGGAGGGGAACACTGAAGCTTTCTTT. Its translation is CASSLQGAEGNTEAFF.

The chain has TRBV27 and TRBJ1-2, with 7 bases fitting TRBD1. Trimming cost V 4 bases and J 6 bases; bases outside gene matches: 5. The germline V gene encodes CDR1 MNHEY and CDR2 SMNVEV (reference sequence). CDR3 length equals 13 residues. The CDR3 region has the DNA TGTGCCAGCAGTTCCGAAGGGGGCCATGGCTACACCTTC. Residues: CASSSEGGHGYTF.